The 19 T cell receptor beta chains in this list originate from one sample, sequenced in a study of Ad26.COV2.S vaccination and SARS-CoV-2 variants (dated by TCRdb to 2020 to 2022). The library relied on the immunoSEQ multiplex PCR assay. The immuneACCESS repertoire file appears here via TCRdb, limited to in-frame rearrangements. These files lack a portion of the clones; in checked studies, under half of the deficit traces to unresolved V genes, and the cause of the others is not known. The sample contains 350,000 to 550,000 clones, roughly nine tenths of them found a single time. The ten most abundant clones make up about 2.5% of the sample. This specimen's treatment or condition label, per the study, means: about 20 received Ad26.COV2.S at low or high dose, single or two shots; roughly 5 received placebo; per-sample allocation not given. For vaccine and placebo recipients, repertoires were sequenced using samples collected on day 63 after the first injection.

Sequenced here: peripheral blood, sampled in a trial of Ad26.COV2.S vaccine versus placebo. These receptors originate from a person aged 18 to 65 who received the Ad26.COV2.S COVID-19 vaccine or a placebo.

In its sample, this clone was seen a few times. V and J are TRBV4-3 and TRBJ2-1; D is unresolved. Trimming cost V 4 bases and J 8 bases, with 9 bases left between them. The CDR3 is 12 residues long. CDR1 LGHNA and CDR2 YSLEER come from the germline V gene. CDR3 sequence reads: CASSLRRDEQFF. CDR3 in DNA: TGCGCCAGCAGCCTCCGCCGCGATGAGCAGTTCTTC.

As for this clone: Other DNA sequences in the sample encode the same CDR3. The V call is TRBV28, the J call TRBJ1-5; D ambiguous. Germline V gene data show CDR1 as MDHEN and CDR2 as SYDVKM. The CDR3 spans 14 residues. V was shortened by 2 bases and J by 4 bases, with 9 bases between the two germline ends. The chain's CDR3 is CASSLGRRNQPQHF. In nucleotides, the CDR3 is TGTGCCAGCAGTTTAGGCAGGAGAAATCAGCCCCAGCATTTT.

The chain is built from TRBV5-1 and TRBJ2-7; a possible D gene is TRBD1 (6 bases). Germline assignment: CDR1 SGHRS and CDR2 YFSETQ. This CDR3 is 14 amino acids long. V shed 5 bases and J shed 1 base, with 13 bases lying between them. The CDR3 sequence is CASSYRTASYEQYF. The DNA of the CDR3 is TGCGCCAGCAGTTACAGGACAGCTTCCTACGAGCAGTACTTC.

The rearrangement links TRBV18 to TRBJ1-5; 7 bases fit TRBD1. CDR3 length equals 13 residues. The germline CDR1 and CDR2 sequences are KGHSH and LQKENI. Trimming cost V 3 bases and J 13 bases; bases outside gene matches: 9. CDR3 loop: CASSPDYRDSQHF. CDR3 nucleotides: TGTGCCAGCTCACCGGACTACCGGGACAGTCAGCATTTT. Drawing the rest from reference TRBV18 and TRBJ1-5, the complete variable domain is NAGVMQNPRHLVRRRGQEARLRCSPMKGHSHVYWYRQLPEEGLKFMVYLQKENIIDESGMPKERFSAEFPKEGPSILRIQQVVRGDSAAYFCASSPDYRDSQHFGDGTRLSIL.

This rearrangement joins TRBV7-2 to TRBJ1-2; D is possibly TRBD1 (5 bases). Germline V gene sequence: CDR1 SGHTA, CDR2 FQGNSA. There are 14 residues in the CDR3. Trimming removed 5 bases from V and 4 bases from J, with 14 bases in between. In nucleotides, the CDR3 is TGTGCCAGCAGCCCAGGGTCCACCCTCTATGGCTACACCTTC. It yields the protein CASSPGSTLYGYTF.

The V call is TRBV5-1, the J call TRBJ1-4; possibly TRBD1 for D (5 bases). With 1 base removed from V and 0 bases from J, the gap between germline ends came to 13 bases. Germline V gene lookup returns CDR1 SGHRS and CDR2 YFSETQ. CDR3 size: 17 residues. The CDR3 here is CASSLPHDSATNEKLFF. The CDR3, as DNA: TGCGCCAGCAGCTTGCCTCACGACAGTGCAACTAATGAAAAACTGTTTTTT.

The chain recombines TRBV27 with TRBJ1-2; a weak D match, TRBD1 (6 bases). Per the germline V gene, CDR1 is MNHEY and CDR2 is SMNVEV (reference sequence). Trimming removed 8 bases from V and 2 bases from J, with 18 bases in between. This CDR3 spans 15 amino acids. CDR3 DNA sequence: TGTGCCAGCCGAGTCCCGAGAGGGGGGAACTATGGCTACACCTTC. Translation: CASRVPRGGNYGYTF.

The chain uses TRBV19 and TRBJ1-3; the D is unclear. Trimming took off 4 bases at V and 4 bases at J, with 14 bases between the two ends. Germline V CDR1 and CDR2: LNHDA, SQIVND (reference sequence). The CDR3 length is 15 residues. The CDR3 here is CASSTPTLWGNTIYF. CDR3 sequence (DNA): TGTGCCAGTAGTACTCCGACCTTATGGGGAAACACCATATATTTT.

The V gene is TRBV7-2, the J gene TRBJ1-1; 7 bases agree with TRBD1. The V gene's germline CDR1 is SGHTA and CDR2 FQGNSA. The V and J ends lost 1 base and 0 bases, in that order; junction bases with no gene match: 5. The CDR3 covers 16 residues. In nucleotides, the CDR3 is TGTGCCAGCAGCTTAGATGCAGGGGGGGTGAACACTGAAGCTTTCTTT. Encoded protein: CASSLDAGGVNTEAFF.

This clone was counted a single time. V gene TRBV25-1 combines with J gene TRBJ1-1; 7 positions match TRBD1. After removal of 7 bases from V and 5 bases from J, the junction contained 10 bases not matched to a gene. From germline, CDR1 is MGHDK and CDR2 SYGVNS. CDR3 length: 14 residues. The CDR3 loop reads CASKGRQGQTEAFF. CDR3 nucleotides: TGTGCCAGCAAGGGCCGACAGGGCCAGACTGAAGCTTTCTTT. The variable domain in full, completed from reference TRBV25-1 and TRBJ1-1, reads EADIYQTPRYLVIGTGKKITLECSQTMGHDKMYWYQQDPGMELHLIHYSYGVNSTEKGDLSSESTVSRIRTEHFPLTLESARPSHTSQYLCASKGRQGQTEAFFGQGTRLTVV.

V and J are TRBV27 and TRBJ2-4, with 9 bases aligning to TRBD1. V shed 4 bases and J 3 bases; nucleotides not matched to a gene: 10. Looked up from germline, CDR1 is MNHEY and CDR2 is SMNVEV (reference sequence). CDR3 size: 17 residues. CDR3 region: CASSSYIQGANKNIQYF. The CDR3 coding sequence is TGTGCCAGCAGTTCTTACATACAGGGGGCGAACAAAAACATTCAGTACTTC.

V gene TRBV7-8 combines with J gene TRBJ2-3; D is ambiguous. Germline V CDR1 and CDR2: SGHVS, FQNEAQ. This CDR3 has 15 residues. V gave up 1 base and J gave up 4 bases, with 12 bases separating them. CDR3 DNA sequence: TGTGCCAGCAGCTTAGGCGGCTCATGGGCAGATACGCAGTATTTT. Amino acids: CASSLGGSWADTQYF.

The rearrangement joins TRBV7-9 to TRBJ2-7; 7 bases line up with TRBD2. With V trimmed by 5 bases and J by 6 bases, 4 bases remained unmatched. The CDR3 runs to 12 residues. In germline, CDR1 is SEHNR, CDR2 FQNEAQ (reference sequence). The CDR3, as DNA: TGTGCCAGCAGCAGGACGGGGGGCGAGCAGTACGTC. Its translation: CASSRTGGEQYV.

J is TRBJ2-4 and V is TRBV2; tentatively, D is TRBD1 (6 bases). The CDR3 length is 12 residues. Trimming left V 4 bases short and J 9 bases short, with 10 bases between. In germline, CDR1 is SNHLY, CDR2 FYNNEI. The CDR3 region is CASSAQGSIQYF. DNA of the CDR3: TGTGCCAGCAGTGCACAGGGCAGCATTCAGTACTTC.

Here the CDR3 DNA reads TGTGCCAGCAGTGAAAAACGCGGGAGCTCCTACAATGAGCAGTTCTTC. Protein: CASSEKRGSSYNEQFF. The rearrangement links TRBV2 to TRBJ2-1; 7 bases are a match to TRBD2. The germline CDR1 and CDR2 sequences are SNHLY and FYNNEI. The V and J ends lost 2 bases and 0 bases, in that order; junction bases with no gene match: 4. This CDR3 has 16 amino acids.

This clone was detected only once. The CDR3 is CASILPGDTEAFF. As DNA, the CDR3 is TGTGCCAGCATCTTACCGGGAGACACTGAAGCTTTCTTT. The J gene is TRBJ1-1, the V gene TRBV28, with no clear D. With 7 bases removed from V and 3 bases from J, the gap between germline ends came to 12 bases. In germline, CDR1 is MDHEN, CDR2 SYDVKM. CDR3 length: 13 amino acids.

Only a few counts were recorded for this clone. The CDR3 coding sequence is TGTGCCAGCAGCCGCGAGTTTGGGACAGACAGCTCCTACGAGCAGTACTTC. Amino acids: CASSREFGTDSSYEQYF. This sequence joins TRBV4-2 and TRBJ2-7, with TRBD1 matching 7 bases. In germline, CDR1 is LGHNA, CDR2 YNFKEQ. J lost 0 bases, V lost 4 bases, and 12 bases had no gene match. There are 17 residues in the CDR3.

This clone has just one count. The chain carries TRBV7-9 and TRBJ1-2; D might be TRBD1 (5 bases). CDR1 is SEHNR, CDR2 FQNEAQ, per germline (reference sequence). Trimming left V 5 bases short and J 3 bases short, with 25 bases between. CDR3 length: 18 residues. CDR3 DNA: TGTGCCAGCAGCCCAAAGATTAGGTCAGGGTCGGTGGACTATGGCTACACCTTC. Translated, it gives CASSPKIRSGSVDYGYTF.

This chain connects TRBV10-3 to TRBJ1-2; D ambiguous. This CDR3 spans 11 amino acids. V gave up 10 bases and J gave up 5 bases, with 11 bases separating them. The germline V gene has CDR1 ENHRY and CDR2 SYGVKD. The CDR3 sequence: CATAGGYGYTF. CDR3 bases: TGTGCCACAGCGGGCGGGTATGGCTACACCTTC.